This entry describes one T cell receptor (beta chain). Its antigen is unknown. Germline-derived CDR1 and CDR2 are SGHVS and FNYEAQ. V was clipped by 4 bases and J by 0 bases, with 9 bases between them. The CDR3 extends over 14 amino acids. cDNA synthesis used the whole RNA isolate, giving expressed TCRB sequences. Using immunoSEQ multiplex PCR, the repertoire was profiled, and TCRdb retains in-frame clones only, with some absent. The repertoire consists of about 740,000 clones, with 10% to 15% occurring once and the leading ten covering 0.02% to 0.025%. This record belongs to a study of beta chain features in type 1 diabetes. Points from the study as a whole: Healthy donors had naive, central memory and Treg TCRB repertoires that appeared less similar than those seen among patients. PCR may have favored shorter templates equally in patients and controls. TCRB CDR3s from Type 1 diabetes patients were moderately but significantly shorter in all four CD4+ subsets.

Every donor provided one heparinised blood draw, which averaged about 110 mL. Without exception, sorted populations had purity beyond 95%. V and J are TRBV7-6 and TRBJ1-1; TRBD1 is a possible D gene (5 bases). The sequencing sample was made of naive CD4+ T cells from blood. The source is a man younger than 35 with type 1 diabetes. The CDR3 is CASSYDSLNTEAFF. In DNA, the CDR3 is TGTGCCAGCAGCTACGACAGCTTGAACACTGAAGCTTTCTTT.